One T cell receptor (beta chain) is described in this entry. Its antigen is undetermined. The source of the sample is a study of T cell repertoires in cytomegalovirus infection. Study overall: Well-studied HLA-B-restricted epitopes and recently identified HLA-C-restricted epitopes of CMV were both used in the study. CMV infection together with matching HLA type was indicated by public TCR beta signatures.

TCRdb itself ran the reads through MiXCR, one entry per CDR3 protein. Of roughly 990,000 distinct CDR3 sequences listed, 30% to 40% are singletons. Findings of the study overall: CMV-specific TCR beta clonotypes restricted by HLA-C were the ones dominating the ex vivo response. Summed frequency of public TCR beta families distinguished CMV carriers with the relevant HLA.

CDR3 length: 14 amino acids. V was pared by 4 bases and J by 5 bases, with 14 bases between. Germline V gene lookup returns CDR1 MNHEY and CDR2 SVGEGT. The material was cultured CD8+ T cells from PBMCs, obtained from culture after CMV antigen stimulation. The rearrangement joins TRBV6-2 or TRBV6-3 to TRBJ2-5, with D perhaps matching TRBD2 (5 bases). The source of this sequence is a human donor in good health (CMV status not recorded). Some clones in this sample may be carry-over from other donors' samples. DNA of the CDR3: TGTGCCAGCAGTTTGGAGATAGCGTCCGAGACCCAGTACTTC. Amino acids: CASSLEIASETQYF.